This T cell receptor (beta chain) comes out of a study of Graves' ophthalmopathy and Graves' hyperthyroidism. This clonotype was seen ten or more times. The CDR3 covers 15 residues. V gave up 5 bases and J gave up 2 bases; unmatched junction bases: 6. CDR1 SGHTA and CDR2 FQGNSA come from the germline V gene. TCR beta CDR3 regions were amplified from RNA transcripts. The authors performed first-round RT-PCR with HTBI primers and then a second-round multiplex PCR. TCRdb processed the multiplex PCR reads anew with MiXCR; each CDR3 protein has one entry. There are around 470,000 distinct CDR3 sequences in the sample; over 13% occur only once, and 8% to 10% lies in the top ten.

Sequenced: blood. The V and J genes are TRBV7-2 and TRBJ1-3; 7 bases map to TRBD1. The receptor was derived from a woman aged 30 to 39 with Graves' ophthalmopathy. CDR3 loop: CASSLTDRAGNTIYF. The CDR3 nucleotides read TGTGCCAGCAGCCTTACCGACAGGGCTGGAAACACCATATATTTT.